This paragraph reports one TCR beta chain. This sample was taken from a study of graft-versus-host responses after intestinal transplantation. The overall study: Multivisceral, liver-intestinal, or isolated intestinal grafts went to recipients.

The CDR3 length is 19 residues. Measured with immunoSEQ multiplex PCR; TCRdb has only the in-frame clones, and not every one. This sample has 99,000 or so clones, with 86% found just once. The rearrangement joins TRBV21-1 to TRBJ2-3; the table's TRBD1 call for D was not verified on the DNA. TRBV21-1 is assigned pseudogene status. Sequenced here: PBMCs, sampled 255 days after intestinal transplant. The sequence derives from a human patient who received an intestinal transplant, so some T cells may come from the graft donor. DNA of the CDR3: TGTGCCAGCAGCACGATGGGGCCCTTTTACACTCTGGGTAGAGATACGCAGTATTTT. This sequence encodes CASSTMGPFYTLGRDTQYF.